The clone carrying this TCR beta chain came up a few times. The target antigen is unknown. Using a J-beta primer mix together with a sample-barcoded 5' primer, a second PCR was run for roughly 7 to 11 cycles. TCRdb called the 5' RACE reads again in MiXCR, with one record for every CDR3 protein. The data show approximately 320,000 distinct CDR3 sequences, roughly 26% seen once. This sample was included in a study of blood T cells in healthy people across ages. CDR1 is DFQATT, CDR2 SNEGSKA, per germline (reference sequence). The CDR3 is 14 amino acids. Findings of the study overall: Strong correlation existed between TCR beta diversity and naive T cell percentage.

This sequence was found in a woman in her 70s in good health. The chain carries TRBV20-1 and TRBJ2-1; 9 bases are a match to TRBD2. Matching the DNA end better, TRBJ2-5 makes the J call doubtful. Material for sequencing was blood. In DNA form, the CDR3 reads TGCAGTGCCCAACCGACTAGCGGACAAGAGACCCAGTACTTC. Protein sequence: CSAQPTSGQETQYF.